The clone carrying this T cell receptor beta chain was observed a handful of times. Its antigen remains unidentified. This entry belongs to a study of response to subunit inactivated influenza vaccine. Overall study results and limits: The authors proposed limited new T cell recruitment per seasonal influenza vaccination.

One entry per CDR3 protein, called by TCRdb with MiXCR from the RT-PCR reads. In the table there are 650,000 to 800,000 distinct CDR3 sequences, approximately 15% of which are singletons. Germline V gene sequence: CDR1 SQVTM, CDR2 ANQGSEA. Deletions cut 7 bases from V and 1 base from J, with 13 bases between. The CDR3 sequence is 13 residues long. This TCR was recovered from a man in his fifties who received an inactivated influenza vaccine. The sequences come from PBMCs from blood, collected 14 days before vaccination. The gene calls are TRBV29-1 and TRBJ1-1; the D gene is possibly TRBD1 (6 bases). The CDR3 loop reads CSGSDRRNTEAFF. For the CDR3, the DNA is TGCAGCGGATCGGACAGAAGGAACACTGAAGCTTTCTTT. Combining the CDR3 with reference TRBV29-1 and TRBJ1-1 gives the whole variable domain SAVISQKPSRDICQRGTSLTIQCQVDSQVTMMFWYRQQPGQSLTLIATANQGSEATYESGFVIDKFPISRPNLTFSTLTVSNMSPEDSSIYLCSGSDRRNTEAFFGQGTRLTVV.